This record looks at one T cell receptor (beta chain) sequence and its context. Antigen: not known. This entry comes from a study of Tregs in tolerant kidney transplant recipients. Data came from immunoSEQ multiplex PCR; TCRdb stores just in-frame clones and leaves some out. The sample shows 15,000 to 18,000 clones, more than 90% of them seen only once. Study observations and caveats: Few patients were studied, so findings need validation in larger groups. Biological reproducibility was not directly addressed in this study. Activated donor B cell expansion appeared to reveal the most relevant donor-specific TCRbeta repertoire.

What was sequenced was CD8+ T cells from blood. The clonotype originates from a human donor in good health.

CDR3 in DNA: TGTGCCAGCAGGGCCGGGACAGGGTTCAATGAGCAGTTCTTC. Protein sequence: CASRAGTGFNEQFF. V usage is TRBV2 and J usage is TRBJ2-1; 9 bases line up with TRBD1. V shed 6 bases, J shed 6 bases, and the junction held 6 bases outside the gene matches. The CDR3 has 14 residues. Germline V CDR1 and CDR2: SNHLY, FYNNEI.